The sequence of this T cell receptor beta chain was determined in a study of T cells after yellow fever vaccination. The CDR3 sequence is 14 residues long. Germline lookup yields CDR1 SEHNR and CDR2 FQNEAQ (reference sequence). V was shortened by 5 bases and J by 6 bases, with 15 bases between the two germline ends. TCRdb independently ran MiXCR on the 5' RACE reads; one entry per CDR3 protein. Of hundreds of thousands of distinct CDR3 sequences in the sample, approximately 13% are singletons; the top ten hold over 12%. The V gene is TRBV7-9, the J gene TRBJ2-3; no clear D. This clonotype was sampled from a man aged 30 to 45 who received the YFV17D yellow fever vaccine. Sequencing was performed on PBMCs, taken on the day of the yellow fever booster vaccination. CDR3 sequence: CASSPSLPADTQYF. CDR3 coding DNA: TGTGCCAGCAGCCCCTCCCTCCCGGCGGATACGCAGTATTTT.